This paragraph covers one T cell receptor beta chain sequence. Primers for the PCR totalled 60 Vbeta and 13 Jbeta. Profiled with immunoSEQ multiplex PCR; TCRdb holds only in-frame clones, not every one. The sample has more than 85,000 clones, 76% seen once. The data belong to a study of cytomegalovirus exposure and HLA in healthy donors. With 5 bases removed from V and 4 bases from J, the gap between germline ends came to 8 bases. The CDR3 length is 12 residues. From germline, CDR1 is KGHSH and CDR2 LQKENI. The clonotype originates from a man in his forties in good health and CMV-seropositive. The chain joins TRBV18 to TRBJ1-2; no clear D. Sequences were obtained from PBMCs. The CDR3 region has the DNA TGTGCCAGCTCATCTACTAGCTATGGCTACACCTTC. Its translation: CASSSTSYGYTF.